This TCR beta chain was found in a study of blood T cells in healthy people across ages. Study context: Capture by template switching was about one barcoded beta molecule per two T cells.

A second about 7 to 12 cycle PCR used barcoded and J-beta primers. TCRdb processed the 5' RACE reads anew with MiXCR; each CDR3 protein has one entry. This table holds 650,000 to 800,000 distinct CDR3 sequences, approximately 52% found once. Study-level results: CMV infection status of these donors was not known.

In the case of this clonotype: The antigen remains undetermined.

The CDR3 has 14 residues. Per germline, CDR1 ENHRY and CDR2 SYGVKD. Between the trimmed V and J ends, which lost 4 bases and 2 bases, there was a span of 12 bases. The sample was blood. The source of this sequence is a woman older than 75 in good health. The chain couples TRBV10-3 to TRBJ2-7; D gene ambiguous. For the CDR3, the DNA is TGTGCCATCAGTGCATCGGATAAGACCTACGAGCAGTACTTC. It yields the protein CAISASDKTYEQYF.